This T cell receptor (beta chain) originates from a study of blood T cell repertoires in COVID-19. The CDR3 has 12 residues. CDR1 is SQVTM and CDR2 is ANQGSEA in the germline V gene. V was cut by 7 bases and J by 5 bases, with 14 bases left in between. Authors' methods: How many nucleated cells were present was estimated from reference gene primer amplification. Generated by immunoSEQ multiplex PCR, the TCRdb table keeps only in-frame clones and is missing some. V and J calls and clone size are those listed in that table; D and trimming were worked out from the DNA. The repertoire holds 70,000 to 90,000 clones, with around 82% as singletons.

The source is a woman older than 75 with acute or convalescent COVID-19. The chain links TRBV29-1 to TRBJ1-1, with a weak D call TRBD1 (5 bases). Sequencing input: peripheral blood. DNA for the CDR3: TGCAGCGCCCTGATGGGGCGTACTGAAGCTTTCTTT. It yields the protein CSALMGRTEAFF.